These T cell receptor beta chains were read from a single sample in a study of blood T cell repertoires in COVID-19. The data were produced by immunoSEQ multiplex PCR, yet TCRdb's version contains in-frame clones alone and is incomplete. The repertoire has 350,000 or so clones, more than 70% of them found once; the top ten carry approximately 1.6%. The sample was peripheral blood. The receptors originated from a woman aged 25 to 39 with COVID-19, enrolled during active disease. CDR3s include the opening cysteine and the closing phenylalanine or tryptophan. The D gene is left open where the match is weak. Size values are once, few and many counts, or a class for expanded clones, and some rows have none.

TRBV5-8	-	-	TRBJ1-5	CASSALRVGISNQPQHF	TGTGCCAGCAGCGCCTTGAGGGTTGGAATTAGTAATCAGCCCCAGCATTTT
TRBV23-1	-	TRBD1	TRBJ1-5	CASRPGTAPQPQHF	TGCGCCAGCAGGCCCGGGACAGCACCTCAGCCCCAGCATTTT
TRBV2	-	-	TRBJ1-1	CASSSGGAVAFF	TGTGCCAGCAGTTCCGGGGGGGCCGTGGCTTTCTTT
TRBV4-1	-	-	TRBJ1-1	CASSQDLGTPNTEAFF	TGCGCCAGCAGCCAAGATTTAGGGACACCGAACACTGAAGCTTTCTTT
TRBV6-5	-	-	TRBJ1-1	CASSPPGMVTEAFF	TGTGCCAGCAGTCCCCCCGGGATGGTCACTGAAGCTTTCTTT
TRBV7-9	-	-	TRBJ2-2	CASSPSMFGELFF	TGTGCCAGCAGCCCGTCTATGTTCGGGGAGCTGTTTTTT
TRBV6-2/TRBV6-3	-	-	TRBJ2-5	CASSGSRGTQYF	TGTGCCAGCAGTGGCTCTCGGGGGACCCAGTACTTC
TRBV7-2	few	TRBD1	TRBJ1-1	CASSLDRGSTEAFF	TGTGCCAGCAGCTTGGACAGGGGGAGCACTGAAGCTTTCTTT
TRBV2	-	-	TRBJ1-5	CASSDGGWGGLPQHF	TGTGCCAGCAGTGACGGGGGATGGGGAGGGCTGCCCCAGCATTTT
TRBV13	-	-	TRBJ2-1	CASSSRVYNEQFF	TGTGCCAGCAGCTCGAGGGTTTACAATGAGCAGTTCTTC
TRBV5-4	-	TRBD1	TRBJ1-1	CASSPRIGSGGVTEAFF	TGTGCCAGCAGCCCACGTATAGGGTCAGGGGGAGTCACTGAAGCTTTCTTT
TRBV5-1	-	-	TRBJ2-3	CASTRSGRGSTDTQYF	TGCGCCAGCACGAGGTCGGGCCGAGGGAGCACAGATACGCAGTATTTT
TRBV2	-	-	TRBJ1-1	CASTRGNTEAFF	TGTGCCAGCACTCGGGGGAACACTGAAGCTTTCTTT
TRBV5-1	once	-	TRBJ1-4	CASKPRSGFSTNEKLFF	TGCGCCAGCAAGCCCAGGTCAGGGTTTTCAACTAATGAAAAACTGTTTTTT
TRBV29-1	-	-	TRBJ1-2	CSVEWGDGYTF	TGCAGCGTTGAATGGGGGGATGGCTACACCTTC
TRBV5-1	once	TRBD2	TRBJ2-1	CASSPSPGGYNEQFF	TGCGCCAGCAGTCCGAGCCCCGGGGGGTACAATGAGCAGTTCTTC
TRBV27	-	TRBD2	TRBJ2-1	CASNPGLAGNEQFF	TGTGCCAGCAATCCGGGACTAGCGGGAAATGAGCAGTTCTTC
TRBV10-1	-	TRBD1	TRBJ1-6	CASSESQGASYNSPLHF	TGCGCCAGCAGTGAGTCCCAGGGGGCCTCCTATAATTCACCCCTCCACTTT